This TCR beta chain was sequenced for a study of blood T cell repertoires in COVID-19. Only in-frame clones appear in the TCRdb table, and some are missing; sequencing was by immunoSEQ multiplex PCR. This repertoire shows about 49,000 clones, 85% to 95% found once; its top ten account for 3.1%. In germline, CDR1 is SGHRS, CDR2 YFSETQ. The CDR3 extends over 16 amino acids. The ends lost 0 bases at V and 4 bases at J; junction bases unmatched: 9. This chain connects TRBV5-1 to TRBJ2-5; 7 bases are shared with TRBD2. This TCR came from a human donor in a cohort sampled during active COVID-19. The specimen sequenced was peripheral blood. The CDR3 region is CASSLASGGRGETQYF. The CDR3 coding sequence is TGCGCCAGCAGCTTGGCCTCGGGGGGAAGGGGAGAGACCCAGTACTTC.